A single sample is the source of the 22 T cell receptor beta chains below, sequenced in a study of shared clonotypes between healthy human individuals. Assay: immunoSEQ multiplex PCR; the TCRdb copy retains only in-frame clones and omits some. The sample includes some 630,000 clones, about 78% seen only once; the top ten take less than 2%. Sequenced input: memory CD4+ T cells sorted from blood. Subset reported: CD45RA-negative fraction. These receptors were taken from a woman aged 25 to 39 in good health.

The chain joins TRBV6-5 to TRBJ1-2; 9 bases fit TRBD1. The CDR3 consists of 15 residues. Germline V gene sequence: CDR1 MNHEY, CDR2 SVGAGI. Trimming took 0 bases from V and 7 from J; bases not matched to a gene: 6. DNA for the CDR3: TGTGCCAGCAGTTACTCGCTTACAGGGGGCGGTGGCTACACCTTC. Protein: CASSYSLTGGGGYTF.

This sequence joins TRBV5-1 and TRBJ1-3; D unresolved. CDR1 SGHRS and CDR2 YFSETQ come from the germline V gene. This CDR3 region has 12 residues. Trimming took off 7 bases at V and 5 bases at J, with 10 bases between the two ends. CDR3 coding DNA: TGCGCCAGCGGTTGGATGAGAAACACCATATATTTT. This translates into CASGWMRNTIYF. Full variable domain (missing parts from reference TRBV5-1 and TRBJ1-3): KAGVTQTPRYLIKTRGQQVTLSCSPISGHRSVSWYQQTPGQGLQFLFEYFSETQRNKGNFPGRFSGRQFSNSRSEMNVSTLELGDSALYLCASGWMRNTIYFGEGSWLTVV.

To note about this clone: Other nucleotide sequences in the sample specify the same CDR3. The rearrangement joins TRBV2 to TRBJ2-5; no definite D call. The CDR3 is 12 amino acids. V shed 2 bases and J shed 4 bases, with 5 bases lying between them. Germline V gene data show CDR1 as SNHLY and CDR2 as FYNNEI. CDR3 protein: CASSERRETQYF. CDR3 nucleotides: TGTGCCAGCAGTGAAAGGCGAGAGACCCAGTACTTC. Looking up the rest from reference TRBV2 and TRBJ2-5 gives the full variable domain: EPEVTQTPSHQVTQMGQEVILRCVPISNHLYFYWYRQILGQKVEFLVSFYNNEISEKSEIFDDQFSVERPDGSNFTLKIRSTKLEDSAMYFCASSERRETQYFGPGTRLLVL.

The chain is built from TRBV7-9 and TRBJ1-5, with D unclear. The length of the CDR3 is 17 residues. The ends were cut back, 3 bases at V and 1 base at J, with 16 bases in the middle. Germline V CDR1 and CDR2: SEHNR, FQNEAQ (reference sequence). The CDR3 loop is CASSFGYGTDSNQPQHF. The CDR3 nucleotides read TGTGCCAGCAGCTTTGGTTACGGAACGGACAGCAATCAGCCCCAGCATTTT.

Notes on this clone: Different DNA sequences within this sample yield the same CDR3. This chain uses TRBV5-1 with TRBJ2-5, with no clear D. Trimming removed 2 bases at V and 3 bases at J, with 5 bases between. Germline lookup yields CDR1 SGHRS and CDR2 YFSETQ. This CDR3 has 12 amino acids. This chain's CDR3 is CASSFGEETQYF. In DNA, the CDR3 is TGCGCCAGCAGCTTTGGGGAAGAGACCCAGTACTTC.

This clone was detected a few times. V is TRBV2 and J is TRBJ2-3; no clear D gene. The CDR3 contains 15 residues. The V end lost 4 bases, the J end lost 2 bases, and 13 bases lay between the germline ends. CDR1 is SNHLY and CDR2 is FYNNEI in the germline V gene. As DNA, the CDR3 is TGTGCCAGCAGTGGATTAGCAGCCGTCACAGATACGCAGTATTTT. It codes for CASSGLAAVTDTQYF.

This sequence joins TRBV18 and TRBJ1-1; D call uncertain. Per germline, CDR1 KGHSH and CDR2 LQKENI. CDR3 length equals 15 residues. Trimming cost V 0 bases and J 1 base, with 9 bases left between them. The CDR3 bases are TGTGCCAGCTCACCACCGAGTCAGTCGAACACTGAAGCTTTCTTT. Encoded protein: CASSPPSQSNTEAFF.

The V gene is TRBV6-5, the J gene TRBJ2-3; no clear D gene. Germline V gives CDR1 MNHEY, CDR2 SVGAGI. V lost 2 bases, J lost 2 bases, and 5 bases lay in between. The CDR3 consists of 13 residues. Here the CDR3 reads CASSYTHTDTQYF. The CDR3, as DNA: TGTGCCAGCAGTTACACCCACACAGATACGCAGTATTTT.

The V gene is TRBV11-2, the J gene TRBJ2-1; D may be TRBD2 (7 bases). The V and J ends lost 6 bases and 8 bases respectively, with 23 bases between them. CDR1 SGHAT and CDR2 FQNNGV come from the germline V gene. This CDR3 comprises 16 residues. CDR3 amino acids: CASSQASGGPGDEQFF. The CDR3 nucleotides read TGTGCCAGCAGTCAAGCCTCGGGAGGCCCAGGGGATGAGCAGTTCTTC. The full variable domain, with the rest looked up from reference TRBV11-2 and TRBJ2-1, is EAGVAQSPRYKIIEKRQSVAFWCNPISGHATLYWYQQILGQGPKLLIQFQNNGVVDDSQLPKDRFSAERLKGVDSTLKIQPAKLEDSAVYLCASSQASGGPGDEQFFGPGTRLTVL.

This clone was detected only once. V and J are TRBV28 and TRBJ1-4; 11 bases align to TRBD1. Per the germline V gene, CDR1 is MDHEN and CDR2 is SYDVKM. V lost 6 bases, J lost 6 bases, and 3 bases stayed unmatched. This CDR3 has 14 residues. The CDR3 DNA reads as TGTGCCAGCAGCAGGACAGGGGGCGATGAAAAACTGTTTTTT. Its translation is CASSRTGGDEKLFF.

This clone was seen once. V and J are TRBV7-2 and TRBJ2-7; D is tentatively TRBD1 or TRBD2 (5 bases each). This CDR3 has 14 residues. Trimming stripped 0 bases from V and 5 bases from J, with 11 bases between. The V gene's germline CDR1 is SGHTA and CDR2 FQGNSA. CDR3 protein: CASSLAGENDEQYF. DNA of the CDR3: TGTGCCAGCAGCTTAGCAGGGGAGAACGACGAGCAGTACTTC.

This clone was seen repeatedly, ten times or more. The sample contains more than one DNA sequence encoding this CDR3. The chain combines TRBV18 with TRBJ1-1, with D unresolved. This CDR3 contains 12 residues. Germline CDR1 KGHSH, CDR2 LQKENI. Trimming cost V 3 bases and J 3 bases, with 5 bases left between them. CDR3 region: CASSPGDTEAFF. CDR3 in DNA: TGTGCCAGCTCACCCGGGGACACTGAAGCTTTCTTT.

The CDR3 loop is CASSGGALAAVGRNEQFF. As DNA, the CDR3 is TGTGCCAGTAGTGGGGGGGCCTTAGCGGCGGTCGGTCGGAATGAGCAGTTCTTC. The rearrangement links TRBV19 to TRBJ2-1; D may be TRBD2 (7 bases). V lost 5 bases and J 7 bases, leaving 27 bases between the germline ends. The germline gives CDR1 LNHDA, CDR2 SQIVND (reference sequence). The CDR3 runs 18 residues.

Details on this clone: Just one base apart from a much larger clone, this may be a read error. Other DNA sequences in the sample encode the same CDR3. The CDR3: CASSPAGRNTEAFF. The CDR3 nucleotides read TGTGCCAGCTCACCGGCAGGGAGGAACACTGAAGCTTTCTTT. The gene calls are TRBV18 and TRBJ1-1; tentative D call: TRBD1 (5 bases). From germline, CDR1 is KGHSH and CDR2 LQKENI. The V end was cut by 3 bases, the J end by 1 base, with 9 bases between. The CDR3 runs 14 residues.

The chain recombines TRBV9 with TRBJ1-4; TRBD1 might be the D (5 bases). Trimming cost V 0 bases and J 7 bases, with 7 bases left between them. The CDR3 is 13 amino acids. CDR1 is SGDLS and CDR2 is YYNGEE in the germline V gene. CDR3 in amino acids: CASSVGQTEKLFF. DNA of the CDR3: TGTGCCAGCAGCGTAGGACAGACTGAAAAACTGTTTTTT.

This clone was observed once. The chain combines TRBV30 with TRBJ1-4; D perhaps matches TRBD1 (5 bases). V lost 5 bases to trimming and J lost 4 bases, with 17 bases between them. CDR3 length equals 15 residues. Germline V CDR1 and CDR2: GTSNPN, SVGIG (reference sequence). CDR3 sequence (DNA): TGTGCCTGGGTTCCGCAGGGCCTACTTAATGAAAAACTGTTTTTT. It encodes CAWVPQGLLNEKLFF.

This clone was observed a handful of times. The chain combines TRBV27 with TRBJ1-5; D is undetermined. The CDR3 sequence is 14 residues long. Germline loops: CDR1 MNHEY, CDR2 SMNVEV (reference sequence). The V end lost 8 bases, the J end lost 5 bases, and 16 bases lay between the germline ends. CDR3 DNA: TGTGCCAGCGGCCCGGGGATGTGGGATCAGCCCCAGCATTTT. It yields the protein CASGPGMWDQPQHF.

The chain carries TRBV5-1 and TRBJ1-1; 10 positions agree with TRBD1. The V gene's germline CDR1 is SGHRS and CDR2 YFSETQ. Unmatched junction bases numbered 5, after V lost 5 bases and J lost 10 bases. This CDR3 region has 12 residues. The CDR3 nucleotides read TGCGCCAGCAGGGCCGGGACAGGGGCAGCTTTCTTT. Amino acids: CASRAGTGAAFF.

The chain links TRBV4-2 to TRBJ2-5; D unresolved. Gene TRBJ2-7 matches the end of the DNA better, so the J call may be wrong. This CDR3 has 15 residues. Germline V gene lookup returns CDR1 LGHNA and CDR2 YNFKEQ. This CDR3 reads CASSQDLANSYEQYF. The CDR3 region has the DNA TGTGCCAGCAGCCAAGATTTGGCGAATTCCTACGAGCAGTACTTC.

The V call is TRBV9, the J call TRBJ2-6, with 8 positions matching TRBD2. V lost 4 bases to trimming and J lost 3 bases; unmatched junction nucleotides: 15. This CDR3 is built from 19 residues. Germline CDR1 SGDLS, CDR2 YYNGEE. The CDR3: CASSRGGTPPFGGANVLTF. The CDR3, as DNA: TGTGCCAGCAGCCGGGGGGGGACTCCACCGTTTGGTGGGGCCAACGTCCTGACTTTC.

CDR3 protein: CASSLMRNEQFF. CDR3 nucleotide sequence: TGTGCCAGCAGCTTAATGAGAAATGAGCAGTTCTTC. The chain combines TRBV11-2 with TRBJ2-1; D uncertain. Germline CDR1 and CDR2: SGHAT and FQNNGV. V lost 2 bases, J lost 7 bases, and 6 bases lay in between. The CDR3 covers 12 residues.

The V gene is TRBV10-2, the J gene TRBJ2-3, with 13 bases matching TRBD2. CDR1 and CDR2 from the germline V gene are WSHSY and SAAADI. The trim removed 6 bases at V and 7 bases at J, leaving 7 bases unmatched. The CDR3 is 15 amino acids. CDR3 loop: CASSLTSGRANTQYF. CDR3 nucleotides: TGCGCCAGCAGCCTCACTAGCGGGAGGGCGAATACGCAGTATTTT.